The 10 T cell receptor beta chains in this list originate from one sample, sequenced in a study of blood T cell repertoires in COVID-19. The data were produced by immunoSEQ multiplex PCR, yet TCRdb's version contains in-frame clones alone and is incomplete. Seen here are 190,000 or so clones, roughly 78% observed once, and the top ten hold 2.5% to 3%. Specimen: peripheral blood. These receptors all stem from a woman aged 80 or older with active or convalescent COVID-19.

The chain is built from TRBV7-9 and TRBJ2-3, with D perhaps matching TRBD2 (5 bases). This CDR3 comprises 13 residues. Trimming removed 6 bases at V and 9 bases at J, with 16 bases between. The germline V gene has CDR1 SEHNR and CDR2 FQNEAQ (reference sequence). The CDR3, as DNA: TGTGCCAGCAGACGTGACCCTAGCTCCACGCAGTATTTT. As protein: CASRRDPSSTQYF.

About this clone: The sample carries other DNA sequences with the same CDR3. The V and J genes are TRBV18 and TRBJ1-5; 9 bases line up with TRBD1. The CDR3 extends over 14 amino acids. With 3 bases clipped from V and 5 bases from J, the junction kept 2 bases outside the gene matches. Germline CDR1 KGHSH, CDR2 LQKENI. The CDR3: CASSPGQGDQPQHF. CDR3 coding DNA: TGTGCCAGCTCACCGGGACAGGGAGATCAGCCCCAGCATTTT.

Points on this clone: This same CDR3 is encoded by further DNA sequences in the sample. V and J are TRBV10-3 and TRBJ1-2; 9 bases align to TRBD1. Germline V gives CDR1 ENHRY, CDR2 SYGVKD. V was pared by 2 bases and J by 2 bases, with 3 bases of the junction left unmatched. The CDR3 loop spans 15 amino acids. CDR3 DNA sequence: TGTGCCATCAGTGAGAGTACAGGGGGCAACTATGGCTACACCTTC. Translating it yields CAISESTGGNYGYTF.

The chain has TRBV30 and TRBJ1-5, with D possibly matching TRBD1 (6 bases). Germline V CDR1 and CDR2: GTSNPN, SVGIG (reference sequence). This CDR3 contains 11 residues. Deletions cut 2 bases from V and 16 bases from J, with 15 bases between. This CDR3 is CAWSRWDIIHF. The CDR3 DNA reads TGTGCCTGGAGTCGTTGGGACATTATTCATTTT.

The rearrangement uses TRBV7-9 and TRBJ1-4; D unresolved. V lost 1 base and J 1 base, leaving 10 bases between the germline ends. The CDR3 loop spans 16 amino acids. The germline gives CDR1 SEHNR, CDR2 FQNEAQ (reference sequence). In nucleotides, the CDR3 is TGTGCCAGCAGCTTAGAGGCGGGCCGAACTAATGAAAAACTGTTTTTT. Translation gives CASSLEAGRTNEKLFF.

J is TRBJ2-1 and V is TRBV6-2 or TRBV6-3; TRBD2 aligns across 15 bases. The germline CDR1 and CDR2 sequences are MNHEY and SVGEGT. CDR3 length: 17 residues. Losses at the gene ends were 0 bases for V and 8 bases for J; bases not matched to a gene: 5. Written as DNA, the CDR3 is TGTGCCAGCAGTTACTCCCCTGGACTAGCGGGGGGGGATGAGCAGTTCTTC. This translates into CASSYSPGLAGGDEQFF.

This clone showed up just a few times. This chain uses TRBV30 with TRBJ2-2, with D hard to call. Trimming stripped 3 bases from V and 2 bases from J, with 7 bases between. In germline, CDR1 is GTSNPN, CDR2 SVGIG (reference sequence). The CDR3 consists of 13 residues. The CDR3 loop is CAWSTRNTGELFF. Written as DNA, the CDR3 is TGTGCCTGGAGCACACGTAACACCGGGGAGCTGTTTTTT.

The rearrangement joins TRBV5-1 to TRBJ2-1; 7 positions match TRBD1. The CDR3 is 12 residues long. J lost 10 bases, V lost 0 bases, and 1 base had no gene match. Germline V gene data show CDR1 as SGHRS and CDR2 as YFSETQ. For the CDR3, the DNA is TGCGCCAGCAGCTTGGAGGACAGGGAGCAGTTCTTC. Its protein product is CASSLEDREQFF.

J is TRBJ1-1 and V is TRBV7-3; 7 bases map to TRBD1. The V gene end was trimmed by 2 bases and the J gene end by 4 bases; junction bases not matched to a gene: 1. In germline, CDR1 is SGHTA, CDR2 FQGTGA. There are 13 residues in the CDR3. This CDR3 is CASSLQGGTEAFF. CDR3 nucleotides: TGTGCCAGCAGCTTACAGGGGGGCACTGAAGCTTTCTTT.

The V and J genes are TRBV5-1 and TRBJ2-2; D is unresolved. This CDR3 spans 14 amino acids. Germline lookup yields CDR1 SGHRS and CDR2 YFSETQ. V was shortened by 4 bases and J by 1 base, with 8 bases between the two germline ends. The CDR3 DNA sequence: TGCGCCAGCAGCCCCGCAGGGAACACCGGGGAGCTGTTTTTT. This gives the protein CASSPAGNTGELFF.